This TCR beta chain was profiled in a study of blood T cell repertoires in COVID-19. Sequencing was performed with immunoSEQ multiplex PCR; in TCRdb, only in-frame clones are kept and a portion is missing. In the table there are fewer than 15,000 clones, roughly 89% of which are singletons. This sequence originates from a human donor with active COVID-19. The donor label of this sample is uncertain. The sequencing input was peripheral blood.

In nucleotides, the CDR3 is TGTGCCTGGAGTGTACCCAGGGTGGGGCACGAGCAGTACTTC. The encoded protein is CAWSVPRVGHEQYF. V and J are TRBV30 and TRBJ2-7; D may be TRBD1 (5 bases). CDR1 is GTSNPN and CDR2 is SVGIG in the germline V gene (reference sequence). V was cut by 0 bases and J by 5 bases, with 14 bases left in between. CDR3 length: 14 residues.